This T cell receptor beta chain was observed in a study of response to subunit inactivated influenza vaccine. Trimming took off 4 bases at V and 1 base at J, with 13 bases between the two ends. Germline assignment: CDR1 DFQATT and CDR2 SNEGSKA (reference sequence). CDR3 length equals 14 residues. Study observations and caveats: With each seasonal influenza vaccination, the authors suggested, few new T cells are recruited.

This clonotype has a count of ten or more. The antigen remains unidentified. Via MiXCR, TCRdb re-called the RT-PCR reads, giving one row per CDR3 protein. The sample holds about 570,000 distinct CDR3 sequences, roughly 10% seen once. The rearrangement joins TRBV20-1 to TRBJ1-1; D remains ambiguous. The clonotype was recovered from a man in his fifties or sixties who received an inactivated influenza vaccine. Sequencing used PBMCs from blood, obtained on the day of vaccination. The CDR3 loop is CSAISIEANTEAFF. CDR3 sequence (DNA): TGCAGTGCTATTTCGATAGAAGCGAACACTGAAGCTTTCTTT.